A selection of T cell receptor beta chains follows, all from one sample in a study of blood T cell repertoires in COVID-19. Some clones are missing from TCRdb's copy, which holds only in-frame ones; the method was immunoSEQ multiplex PCR. The profile shows approximately 330,000 clones, 90% of them singletons. Input material: peripheral blood. These receptors all come from a woman between 40 and 50 years old with COVID-19, enrolled during active disease. The CDR3 runs from the conserved cysteine through the conserved F or W. D genes are given only for firm matches. Part of the rows lack a size; the others show once, few, many or a class for expanded clones.

TRBJ2-7	TRBV3-1/TRBV3-2	-	-	TGTGCCAGCAGCCTCCTGGGGCTCTCCTACGAGCAGTACTTC	CASSLLGLSYEQYF
TRBJ1-2	TRBV4-3	-	-	TGCGCCAGCAGCCAAGATATCGGGCAGGGGAGGGATGGCTACACCTTC	CASSQDIGQGRDGYTF
TRBJ2-7	TRBV3-1/TRBV3-2	TRBD2	-	TGTGCCAGCAGCCAAACTAGCGGGAGTTCCGAGCAGTACTTC	CASSQTSGSSEQYF
TRBJ1-1	TRBV5-5	TRBD1	-	TGTGCCAGTGAACAGGGGATAGGGACTGAAGCTTTCTTT	CASEQGIGTEAFF
TRBJ1-4	TRBV28	-	-	TGTGCGGCCCGGGTACCAACTAATGAAAAACTGTTTTTT	CAARVPTNEKLFF
TRBJ2-7	TRBV20-1	TRBD1	-	TGCAGTGCTAGTGGGACCTTAGGGGGCCTCTCCTACGAGCAGTACTTC	CSASGTLGGLSYEQYF
TRBJ2-2	TRBV18	TRBD1	once	TGTGCCAGCTCACCATCCGGGACAGGGATATCCGGGGAGCTGTTTTTT	CASSPSGTGISGELFF
TRBJ2-1	TRBV11-2	TRBD1	-	TGTGCCAGCAGCGACCCGGGACAGGGGAGGTGGAATGAGCAGTTCTTC	CASSDPGQGRWNEQFF
TRBJ1-5	TRBV6-5	TRBD1	-	TGTGCCAGCAGTCCTACAGGGGATAATCAGCCCCAGCATTTT	CASSPTGDNQPQHF
TRBJ2-5	TRBV6-2/TRBV6-3	TRBD2	-	TGTGCCAGCAGCCAGCCATTCACGGGGGGGCCGGAGACCCAGTACTTC	CASSQPFTGGPETQYF
TRBJ2-1	TRBV5-1	TRBD2	-	TGCGCCAGCAGCGATGGACTAGTGTCTGCCAATGAGCAGTTCTTC	CASSDGLVSANEQFF
TRBJ2-3	TRBV25-1	TRBD1	-	TGTGCCAGCAGCCTGGGACAGGGCGGGAGCACAGATACGCAGTATTTT	CASSLGQGGSTDTQYF
TRBJ1-2	TRBV15	-	-	TGTGCCACCAGCAGAGGGGGCCTCACCCCCTATGGCTACACCTTC	CATSRGGLTPYGYTF
TRBJ1-2	TRBV12-3/TRBV12-4	-	-	TGTGCCAGCAGTTTAAGGGGATCCAATGGCTACACCTTC	CASSLRGSNGYTF
TRBJ1-4	TRBV25-1	-	-	TGTGCCAGCAGTGAATCCCCAGGGGCTAATGAAAAACTGTTTTTT	CASSESPGANEKLFF
TRBJ1-3	TRBV18	TRBD1	-	TGTGCCAGCTCAGGCTCCGGGACAGGGGCTGGAAACACCATATATTTT	CASSGSGTGAGNTIYF
TRBJ1-4	TRBV2	-	-	TGTGCCAGCAGGGCGAGCGGGGCCCTTAATGAAAAACTGTTTTTT	CASRASGALNEKLFF
TRBJ2-1	TRBV6-5	-	-	TGTGCCAGCAGTTACACAGACAATGAGCAGTTCTTC	CASSYTDNEQFF
TRBJ2-1	TRBV7-3	-	-	TGTGCCAGCAGCCCCCGCGGGGCGGTCGGGGCAAATGAGCAGTTCTTC	CASSPRGAVGANEQFF
TRBJ2-2	TRBV7-3	-	-	TGTGCCAGCAGCAAAGGTGGGGGGTCTCGGGAGCTGTTTTTT	CASSKGGGSRELFF